The rows below give T cell receptor beta chains drawn from one sample of a study of beta chain features in type 1 diabetes. Assay used: immunoSEQ multiplex PCR; TCRdb lists only in-frame clones, some missing. The table lists about 370,000 clones, more than 13% of them singletons, with 0.019% in the top ten. The specimen was naive CD4+ T cells from blood. These receptors were collected from a young woman in good health. Both conserved end residues are part of each CDR3. Each record gives: V gene, J gene, D gene, clone size, CDR3 protein, CDR3 DNA. A D gene is named only where the DNA matches it firmly. Some rows have no size entry. The others give once, few or many, or a class for an expanded clone.

V: TRBV30; J: TRBJ1-1; D: NA; size: NA; CDR3: CAWSPDGGTEAFF; DNA: TGTGCCTGGAGTCCGGACGGGGGGACTGAAGCTTTCTTT
V: TRBV25-1; J: TRBJ2-3; D: TRBD2; size: few; CDR3: CASSEGLAGITDTQYF; DNA: TGTGCCAGCAGTGAGGGACTAGCGGGTATAACAGATACGCAGTATTTT
V: TRBV5-4; J: TRBJ2-7; D: TRBD2; size: NA; CDR3: CASSLGGLAGPFRGEQYF; DNA: TGTGCCAGCAGCTTGGGGGGTCTAGCGGGACCGTTTCGTGGGGAGCAGTACTTC
V: TRBV19; J: TRBJ2-1; D: TRBD2; size: NA; CDR3: CASSAGLAGGSYNEQFF; DNA: TGTGCCAGTAGTGCCGGACTAGCGGGGGGCTCCTACAATGAGCAGTTCTTC
V: TRBV18; J: TRBJ2-1; D: TRBD2; size: NA; CDR3: CASSLTSAHNEQFF; DNA: TGTGCCAGCTCGCTGACTAGCGCGCACAATGAGCAGTTCTTC
V: TRBV27; J: TRBJ2-5; D: TRBD2; size: few; CDR3: CASSWREGVGTQYF; DNA: TGTGCCAGCAGTTGGCGGGAGGGAGTTGGGACCCAGTACTTC
V: TRBV29-1; J: TRBJ2-7; D: NA; size: NA; CDR3: CSVSSRVGSYEQYF; DNA: TGCAGCGTCTCCTCCCGGGTTGGATCCTACGAGCAGTACTTC
V: TRBV6-5; J: TRBJ2-1; D: NA; size: few; CDR3: CASSYFQTYNEQFF; DNA: TGTGCCAGCAGTTACTTCCAAACCTACAATGAGCAGTTCTTC
V: TRBV7-2; J: TRBJ1-4; D: NA; size: few; CDR3: CASSRHRSLGTNEKLFF; DNA: TGTGCCAGCAGCAGGCACAGGTCCCTTGGCACTAATGAAAAACTGTTTTTT
V: TRBV30; J: TRBJ1-5; D: NA; size: NA; CDR3: CAWRVPGGQPQHF; DNA: TGTGCCTGGAGGGTCCCCGGAGGTCAGCCCCAGCATTTT
V: TRBV5-1; J: TRBJ2-7; D: TRBD1; size: NA; CDR3: CASRATGGDEQYF; DNA: TGCGCCAGCAGAGCAACAGGGGGCGACGAGCAGTACTTC
V: TRBV29-1; J: TRBJ1-3; D: NA; size: NA; CDR3: CSVEVESRSGNTIYF; DNA: TGCAGCGTTGAAGTAGAATCCCGTTCTGGAAACACCATATATTTT
V: TRBV25-1; J: TRBJ2-5; D: NA; size: few; CDR3: CASSVRDRETQYF; DNA: TGTGCCAGCAGTGTGCGGGATAGAGAGACCCAGTACTTC
V: TRBV7-9; J: TRBJ1-5; D: TRBD1; size: NA; CDR3: CASSFGTGNNQPQHF; DNA: TGTGCCAGCAGCTTTGGGACAGGGAACAATCAGCCCCAGCATTTT
V: TRBV15; J: TRBJ2-2; D: TRBD1; size: NA; CDR3: CATSRMPDRTNTGELFF; DNA: TGTGCCACCAGCAGAATGCCGGACAGGACGAACACCGGGGAGCTGTTTTTT
V: TRBV25-1; J: TRBJ2-7; D: NA; size: few; CDR3: CASSNRAGEQYF; DNA: TGTGCCAGCAGTAACAGGGCCGGCGAGCAGTACTTC
V: TRBV6-5; J: TRBJ1-1; D: TRBD1; size: NA; CDR3: CASSYSLIGDRGAFF; DNA: TGTGCCAGCAGTTACTCACTAATTGGGGACAGGGGAGCTTTCTTT
V: TRBV6-5; J: TRBJ1-1; D: NA; size: NA; CDR3: CASSYLAGTEAFF; DNA: TGTGCCAGCAGTTACTTGGCGGGGACTGAAGCTTTCTTT
V: TRBV29-1; J: TRBJ2-1; D: NA; size: NA; CDR3: CSVEDLRLKANEQFF; DNA: TGCAGCGTTGAAGATCTAAGACTAAAAGCCAATGAGCAGTTCTTC
V: TRBV5-1; J: TRBJ2-2; D: NA; size: few; CDR3: CASSLASNTGELFF; DNA: TGCGCCAGCAGCTTGGCCTCGAACACCGGGGAGCTGTTTTTT
V: TRBV5-1; J: TRBJ1-1; D: TRBD1; size: few; CDR3: CASSFGDSWNTEAFF; DNA: TGCGCCAGCAGCTTCGGGGACAGCTGGAACACTGAAGCTTTCTTT
V: TRBV10-3; J: TRBJ2-1; D: NA; size: NA; CDR3: CAIRREAYNEQFF; DNA: TGTGCCATCAGGAGGGAGGCCTACAATGAGCAGTTCTTC
V: TRBV4-2; J: TRBJ2-7; D: TRBD1; size: few; CDR3: CASSQVVGTGPYEQYF; DNA: TGTGCCAGCAGCCAAGTAGTCGGGACAGGGCCGTACGAGCAGTACTTC
V: TRBV4-3; J: TRBJ1-1; D: NA; size: few; CDR3: CASSQDATGAEAFF; DNA: TGCGCCAGCAGCCAAGATGCCACGGGAGCTGAAGCTTTCTTT
V: TRBV14; J: TRBJ2-1; D: TRBD2; size: few; CDR3: CASTTSTPSIGIAGINEQFF; DNA: TGTGCCAGCACAACTTCCACGCCAAGCATAGGAATAGCGGGAATCAATGAGCAGTTCTTC
V: TRBV6-5; J: TRBJ2-3; D: NA; size: NA; CDR3: CASSSAGHTDTQYF; DNA: TGTGCCAGCAGTTCTGCGGGTCACACAGATACGCAGTATTTT
V: TRBV30; J: TRBJ2-5; D: TRBD2; size: few; CDR3: CAWSSRRTSGRGETQYF; DNA: TGTGCCTGGAGCTCCCGCCGGACTAGCGGGAGAGGGGAGACCCAGTACTTC
V: TRBV6-1; J: TRBJ1-5; D: NA; size: few; CDR3: CASSEVGARAHQPQHF; DNA: TGTGCCAGCAGTGAAGTGGGGGCTAGGGCCCATCAGCCCCAGCATTTT
V: TRBV7-2; J: TRBJ2-7; D: TRBD1; size: few; CDR3: CASSLNSGTVPYEQYF; DNA: TGTGCCAGCAGCTTAAATTCCGGGACAGTGCCCTACGAGCAGTACTTC
V: TRBV5-4; J: TRBJ2-5; D: NA; size: few; CDR3: CASSPDSQETQYF; DNA: TGTGCCAGCAGCCCGGACAGCCAAGAGACCCAGTACTTC
V: TRBV6-5; J: TRBJ2-6; D: NA; size: NA; CDR3: CASRQPGANVLTF; DNA: TGTGCCAGCAGACAGCCTGGGGCCAACGTCCTGACTTTC
V: TRBV28; J: TRBJ2-7; D: NA; size: few; CDR3: CASNPHRDEQYF; DNA: TGTGCCAGCAACCCCCATCGGGACGAGCAGTACTTC
V: TRBV7-9; J: TRBJ2-7; D: NA; size: few; CDR3: CASSQTGWREQYF; DNA: TGTGCCAGCAGCCAAACAGGGTGGCGCGAGCAGTACTTC
V: TRBV5-1; J: TRBJ2-3; D: TRBD2; size: few; CDR3: CASSSLAGAADTQYF; DNA: TGCGCCAGCAGCTCCTTAGCGGGAGCAGCAGATACGCAGTATTTT
V: TRBV29-1; J: TRBJ2-5; D: TRBD2; size: few; CDR3: CSVAPGLVQETQYF; DNA: TGCAGCGTTGCGCCGGGACTAGTCCAAGAGACCCAGTACTTC